Detailed here is one T cell receptor beta chain. Its target is unknown. CDR1 is SGHAT and CDR2 is FQNNGV in the germline V gene. The CDR3 contains 18 residues. There were roughly 3,200 ng of total RNA used for each TCR library. TCRdb reprocessed the 5' RACE reads and keeps a single row for each CDR3 protein, giving no DNA. This table holds fewer than 450,000 distinct CDR3 sequences. The data originate from a study of monozygotic twins with inflammatory bowel disease. General study findings and limits: Among IBD patients, fewer clonotypes were shared with others than among healthy twins, especially with disease activity. Using the inverse Simpson index, IBD patients had lower TCRbeta diversity than healthy co-twins.

The J gene is TRBJ2-3, the V gene TRBV11-2; TCRdb gives TRBD2 as the D gene, but with no DNA this cannot be confirmed. The receptor was derived from a human donor with ulcerative colitis or Crohn's disease, or a healthy co-twin of an affected twin (not recorded which). The sample consisted of blood. The chain's CDR3 is CASSLVGLRASITDTQYF.